The 27 T cell receptor beta chains below were found in one sample sequenced in a study of blood T cell repertoires in COVID-19. Using immunoSEQ multiplex PCR, the repertoire was profiled, and TCRdb retains in-frame clones only, with some absent. The sample gives some 180,000 clones, approximately 85% of which show up once; 6.2% is in the top ten. The sample taken for sequencing was PBMCs or T cells enriched from blood (not recorded which). The origin of the receptors is a man aged 40-50 years who had recovered from COVID-19.

The rearrangement uses TRBV25-1 and TRBJ2-5, with D possibly TRBD1 on 5 matching bases. The germline gives CDR1 MGHDK, CDR2 SYGVNS. Trimming stripped 0 bases from V and 2 bases from J, with 7 bases between. CDR3 length equals 14 residues. The CDR3 reads CASSEYKGQETQYF. CDR3 sequence (DNA): TGTGCCAGCAGTGAATATAAGGGGCAAGAGACCCAGTACTTC.

This clone was picked up a small number of times. The chain carries TRBV5-6 and TRBJ1-1; no definite D call. This CDR3 has 12 residues. Germline CDR1 is SGHDT and CDR2 is YYEEEE. V lost 3 bases, J lost 6 bases, and 9 bases lay in between. The CDR3 nucleotides read TGTGCCAGCAGCTCCTTAATTTCTGAAGCTTTCTTT. It encodes CASSSLISEAFF.

This clone was recorded once. The V call is TRBV5-1, the J call TRBJ1-2; 7 bases fit TRBD1. V shed 0 bases and J 5 bases; nucleotides not matched to a gene: 7. The germline gives CDR1 SGHRS, CDR2 YFSETQ. This CDR3 has 15 amino acids. CDR3 protein: CASSLAPGTDYGYTF. The CDR3 region has the DNA TGCGCCAGCAGCTTGGCTCCCGGGACAGATTATGGCTACACCTTC.

The chain recombines TRBV10-3 with TRBJ1-1; 7 bases are a match to TRBD1. The trim removed 1 base at V and 6 bases at J, leaving 2 bases unmatched. Germline values: CDR1 ENHRY, CDR2 SYGVKD. The CDR3 runs to 13 residues. CDR3: CAISELGTAEAFF. The CDR3 DNA reads TGTGCCATCAGTGAGTTAGGGACAGCTGAAGCTTTCTTT.

This chain links TRBV10-3 with TRBJ1-5; 10 nucleotides align to TRBD1. Germline V gene data show CDR1 as ENHRY and CDR2 as SYGVKD. The ends lost 6 bases at V and 3 bases at J; junction bases unmatched: 2. The CDR3 is 14 amino acids. CDR3 amino acids: CAIRGQGINQPQHF. CDR3 nucleotide sequence: TGTGCCATCAGGGGACAGGGGATCAATCAGCCCCAGCATTTT.

The chain has TRBV27 and TRBJ2-2; possibly TRBD2 for D (5 bases). CDR3 length: 13 amino acids. Deletions cut 8 bases from V and 6 bases from J, with 13 bases between. The germline CDR1 and CDR2 sequences are MNHEY and SMNVEV (reference sequence). CDR3: CASDGIGPGELFF. The CDR3 DNA follows: TGTGCCAGCGACGGGATTGGGCCCGGGGAGCTGTTTTTT.

This clone was seen a single time. The chain links TRBV28 to TRBJ1-5; D is possibly TRBD1 (6 bases). The germline gives CDR1 MDHEN, CDR2 SYDVKM. The CDR3 length is 15 residues. The germline V and J ends were trimmed by 3 bases and 2 bases, with 11 bases remaining between them. The CDR3 DNA follows: TGTGCCAGCAGTTTCCGGGACACCCGCAATCAGCCCCAGCATTTT. Protein product: CASSFRDTRNQPQHF.

The gene calls are TRBV27 and TRBJ2-3, with 7 bases identical to TRBD1. Per germline, CDR1 MNHEY and CDR2 SMNVEV (reference sequence). V trimming: 6 bases; J trimming: 2 bases; junction bases outside the gene matches: 23. CDR3 length equals 20 residues. The CDR3 is CASSLLRQGTDRVYTDTQYF. In DNA form, the CDR3 reads TGTGCCAGCAGCCTACTACGTCAAGGAACAGACAGGGTCTACACAGATACGCAGTATTTT.

The CDR3, as DNA: TGTGCCAGCAGCTCAGAGGAGGGGGCAAACGAGCAGTACTTC. Translating gives CASSSEEGANEQYF. This chain links TRBV7-6 with TRBJ2-7; TRBD1 might be the D (7 bases). Trimming left V 4 bases short and J 5 bases short, with 15 bases between. The CDR3 loop spans 14 amino acids. Germline CDR1 and CDR2: SGHVS and FNYEAQ.

The CDR3 loop is CASSGRDRRLNTEAFF. CDR3 bases: TGCGCCAGCAGCGGCCGGGACAGGCGGTTGAACACTGAAGCTTTCTTT. The chain links TRBV4-1 to TRBJ1-1; 8 bases line up with TRBD1. Germline-derived CDR1 and CDR2 are MGHRA and YSYEKL. The CDR3 is 16 amino acids. V lost 5 bases and J lost 0; bases outside the gene matches: 8.

This chain links TRBV18 with TRBJ1-2; 10 positions agree with TRBD1. CDR1 is KGHSH, CDR2 LQKENI, per germline. The CDR3 has 13 amino acids. V was pared by 6 bases and J by 5 bases, with 3 bases of the junction left unmatched. The CDR3 spells CASSWDRGYGYTF. Here the CDR3 DNA reads TGTGCCAGCTCGTGGGACAGGGGATATGGCTACACCTTC. The full variable domain, with the rest looked up from reference TRBV18 and TRBJ1-2, is NAGVMQNPRHLVRRRGQEARLRCSPMKGHSHVYWYRQLPEEGLKFMVYLQKENIIDESGMPKERFSAEFPKEGPSILRIQQVVRGDSAAYFCASSWDRGYGYTFGSGTRLTVV.

V gene TRBV19 combines with J gene TRBJ1-3, with D hard to call. V lost 7 bases and J lost 0, with 10 bases in between. The CDR3 loop spans 14 amino acids. Germline V gene sequence: CDR1 LNHDA, CDR2 SQIVND (reference sequence). In DNA, the CDR3 is TGTGCCAGTACATGGGCATCCTCTGGAAACACCATATATTTT. Amino acids: CASTWASSGNTIYF.

The chain recombines TRBV29-1 with TRBJ1-2; D possibly corresponds to TRBD1 (6 bases). The CDR3 loop spans 14 amino acids. V was pared by 0 bases and J by 8 bases, with 16 bases between. The germline gives CDR1 SQVTM, CDR2 ANQGSEA. The CDR3 nucleotides are TGCAGCGTTGAAGATCCCCGCAGGGGACGAGGCTACACCTTC. Translated, it gives CSVEDPRRGRGYTF.

This sequence joins TRBV18 and TRBJ1-1; possible D gene TRBD1, 6 bases. With 4 bases removed from V and 4 bases from J, the gap between germline ends came to 10 bases. CDR3 size: 13 residues. CDR1 is KGHSH, CDR2 LQKENI, per germline. The CDR3 here is CASSQIRGTEAFF. For the CDR3, the DNA is TGTGCCAGCTCACAAATCAGGGGCACTGAAGCTTTCTTT.

This chain links TRBV10-2 with TRBJ2-5; D remains unclear. The V gene's germline CDR1 is WSHSY and CDR2 SAAADI. Trimming took 3 bases from V and 2 from J, leaving 7 bases between them. This CDR3 spans 13 amino acids. The CDR3, as DNA: TGCGCCAGCAGTGAAGATACTCAAGAGACCCAGTACTTC. Protein: CASSEDTQETQYF.

The chain has TRBV19 and TRBJ1-5, with D maybe TRBD1 (5 bases). This CDR3 is 16 amino acids long. Per germline, CDR1 LNHDA and CDR2 SQIVND (reference sequence). V was clipped by 8 bases and J by 0 bases, with 17 bases between them. The CDR3 sequence is CASSWGGVGSNQPQHF. The CDR3 coding sequence is TGTGCCAGTTCCTGGGGGGGTGTCGGTAGCAATCAGCCCCAGCATTTT.

This chain joins TRBV19 and TRBJ1-5, with D unresolved. V lost 1 base and J lost 0, with 7 bases in between. Germline lookup yields CDR1 LNHDA and CDR2 SQIVND (reference sequence). This CDR3 has 15 amino acids. The CDR3 region has the DNA TGTGCCAGTAGTATAGGAGGGCGTAGCAATCAGCCCCAGCATTTT. It encodes CASSIGGRSNQPQHF.

This chain uses TRBV11-2 with TRBJ2-5; D unclear. The germline V and J ends were trimmed by 0 bases and 1 base, with 6 bases remaining between them. From germline, CDR1 is SGHAT and CDR2 FQNNGV. This CDR3 is built from 14 residues. The CDR3 sequence: CASSLEHSQETQYF. As DNA, the CDR3 is TGTGCCAGCAGCTTAGAACACAGCCAAGAGACCCAGTACTTC.

V gene TRBV5-6 combines with J gene TRBJ2-6, with 7 bases fitting TRBD2. Trimming removed 5 bases from V and 0 bases from J; junction bases left unmatched: 8. The length of the CDR3 is 17 residues. Per the germline V gene, CDR1 is SGHDT and CDR2 is YYEEEE. The CDR3 coding sequence is TGTGCCAGCAGTCTCGGGGAGGGAAGCTCTGGGGCCAACGTCCTGACTTTC. Protein: CASSLGEGSSGANVLTF.

The chain combines TRBV11-2 with TRBJ1-1; D not resolved. Looked up from germline, CDR1 is SGHAT and CDR2 is FQNNGV. With 6 bases removed from V and 5 bases from J, the gap between germline ends came to 16 bases. This CDR3 is 14 amino acids long. The CDR3 DNA reads as TGTGCCAGCAGGAGAGATCTCCTGGAGACTGAAGCTTTCTTT. Protein product: CASRRDLLETEAFF.

The chain uses TRBV10-3 and TRBJ1-2, with D perhaps TRBD1 (5 bases). There are 12 residues in the CDR3. V was shortened by 6 bases and J by 3 bases, with 8 bases between the two germline ends. CDR1 is ENHRY, CDR2 SYGVKD, per germline. In nucleotides, the CDR3 is TGTGCCATCAGAGGGGCCGACTATGGCTACACCTTC. It specifies CAIRGADYGYTF.

The chain carries TRBV27 and TRBJ2-1, with D hard to call. The CDR3 is 11 amino acids. V was pared by 4 bases and J by 7 bases, with 5 bases between. The germline CDR1 and CDR2 sequences are MNHEY and SMNVEV (reference sequence). This chain's CDR3 is CASSSSNEQFF. The CDR3 nucleotides read TGTGCCAGCAGTTCCTCTAATGAGCAGTTCTTC.

The rearrangement joins TRBV30 to TRBJ1-5, with a tentative D call TRBD1 (5 bases). The length of the CDR3 is 13 residues. With 3 bases removed from V and 6 bases from J, the gap between germline ends came to 12 bases. CDR1 and CDR2 from the germline V gene are GTSNPN and SVGIG (reference sequence). The CDR3 here is CAWSGRRVQPQHF. The CDR3 DNA reads as TGTGCCTGGAGCGGCCGCAGGGTTCAGCCCCAGCATTTT.

This chain joins TRBV29-1 and TRBJ2-3; TRBD1 matches at 8 bases. In germline, CDR1 is SQVTM, CDR2 ANQGSEA. V was pared by 8 bases and J by 6 bases, with 13 bases of the junction left unmatched. This CDR3 contains 14 residues. CDR3 in amino acids: CSISRATGGDTQYF. CDR3 DNA sequence: TGCAGCATCAGTAGGGCAACAGGGGGGGATACGCAGTATTTT.

This chain links TRBV5-1 with TRBJ2-7; D uncertain. This CDR3 spans 14 amino acids. Germline CDR1 SGHRS, CDR2 YFSETQ. Between the trimmed V and J ends, which lost 0 bases and 6 bases, there was a span of 13 bases. This CDR3 reads CASSLALEPGEQYF. In nucleotides, the CDR3 is TGCGCCAGCAGCTTGGCCTTAGAACCTGGCGAGCAGTACTTC.

The chain has TRBV30 and TRBJ1-3; D call uncertain. Germline V gene sequence: CDR1 GTSNPN, CDR2 SVGIG (reference sequence). The length of the CDR3 is 14 residues. The V gene lost 0 bases and the J gene lost 8 bases, with 14 bases spanning the gap. CDR3 sequence: CAWSVSSGWDTIYF. CDR3 DNA: TGTGCCTGGAGTGTGAGCTCGGGTTGGGACACCATATATTTT.

This clone showed up just a few times. The V call is TRBV6-1, the J call TRBJ1-5, with TRBD1 as a possible D gene (5 bases). CDR1 is MNHNS, CDR2 SASEGT, per germline. The CDR3 sequence is 16 residues long. Between the trimmed V and J ends, which lost 3 bases and 0 bases, there was a span of 12 bases. Here the CDR3 DNA reads TGTGCCAGCAGTGACGGCAGGGTCTATAGCAATCAGCCCCAGCATTTT. Translated, it gives CASSDGRVYSNQPQHF.